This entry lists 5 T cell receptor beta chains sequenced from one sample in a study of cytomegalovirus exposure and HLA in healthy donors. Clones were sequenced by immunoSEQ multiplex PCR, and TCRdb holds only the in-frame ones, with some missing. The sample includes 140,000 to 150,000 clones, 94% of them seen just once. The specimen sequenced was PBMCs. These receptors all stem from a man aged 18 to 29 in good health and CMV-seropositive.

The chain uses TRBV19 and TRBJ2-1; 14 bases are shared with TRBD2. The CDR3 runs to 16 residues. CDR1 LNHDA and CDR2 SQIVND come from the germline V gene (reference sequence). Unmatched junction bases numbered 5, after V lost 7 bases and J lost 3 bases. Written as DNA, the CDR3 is TGTGCCAGTATGGGGACTAGCGGGAGTATCTACAATGAGCAGTTCTTC. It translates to CASMGTSGSIYNEQFF.

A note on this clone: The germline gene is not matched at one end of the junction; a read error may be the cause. The CDR3: CASSAGAGAEAFF. Here the CDR3 DNA reads TGTGCCAGCAGTGCAGGGGCTGGGGCTGAGGCTTTCTTT. V usage is TRBV6-4 and J usage is TRBJ1-1; a possible D gene is TRBD1 (6 bases). Per the germline V gene, CDR1 is MRHNA and CDR2 is SNTAGT. The CDR3 runs 13 residues.

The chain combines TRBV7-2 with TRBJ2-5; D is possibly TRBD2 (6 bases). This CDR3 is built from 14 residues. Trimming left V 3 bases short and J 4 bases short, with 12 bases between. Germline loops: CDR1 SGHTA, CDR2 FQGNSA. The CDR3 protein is CASSFRRARETQYF. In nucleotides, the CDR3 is TGTGCCAGCAGCTTCCGGAGGGCCAGAGAGACCCAGTACTTC.

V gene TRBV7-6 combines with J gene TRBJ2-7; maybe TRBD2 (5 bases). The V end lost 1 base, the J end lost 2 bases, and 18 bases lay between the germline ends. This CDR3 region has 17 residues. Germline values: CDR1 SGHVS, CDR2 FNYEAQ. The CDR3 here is CASSLGPGYRKTYEQYF. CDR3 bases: TGTGCCAGCAGCTTAGGTCCGGGGTACCGAAAGACCTACGAGCAGTACTTC.

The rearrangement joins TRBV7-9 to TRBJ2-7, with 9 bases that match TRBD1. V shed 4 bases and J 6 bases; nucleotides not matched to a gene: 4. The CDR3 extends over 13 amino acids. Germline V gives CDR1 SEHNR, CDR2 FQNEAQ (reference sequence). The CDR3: CASSSRTGAEQYF. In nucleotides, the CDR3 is TGTGCCAGCAGCTCCAGGACAGGGGCCGAGCAGTACTTC.